This T cell receptor (beta chain) was documented in a study of T cells after yellow fever vaccination. V was clipped by 5 bases and J by 9 bases; unmatched bases: 10. Germline V CDR1 and CDR2: SGHAT, FQNNGV. The CDR3 extends over 14 amino acids. TCRdb passed the 5' RACE reads through MiXCR, listing each CDR3 protein once. The repertoire consists of 40,000 to 50,000 distinct CDR3 sequences, with 5% to 8% occurring once and the leading ten covering around 9.3%. This clonotype was sampled from a man aged 25 to 45 who received the YFV17D yellow fever vaccine. The input for sequencing was PBMCs, either bulk or a sorted T-cell subset (CD4+, CD8+, memory, or dextramer-sorted; not recorded which), taken 45 days after the yellow fever booster vaccination. The chain joins TRBV11-2 to TRBJ2-1; TRBD2 matches 7 bases. Here the CDR3 DNA reads TGTGCCAGCAGCCCCTTCGCGGGAGACGGTGAGCAGTTCTTC. Translation gives CASSPFAGDGEQFF.